Presented here are 7 T cell receptor beta chains from one specimen sequenced in a study of T cells in Graves' hyperthyroidism and ophthalmopathy. It was RNA transcripts that yielded the amplified TCR beta CDR3 regions. The HTBI set primed first-round TCR CDR3 RT-PCR. MiXCR, run by TCRdb on the multiplex PCR reads, gives a single entry per CDR3 protein. The table includes about 270,000 distinct CDR3 sequences, roughly 22% detected once. The source material was blood. Receptor source: a man aged 25 to 40 with Graves' ophthalmopathy.

The genes are TRBV27 and TRBJ2-2; unclear D gene. This CDR3 comprises 13 residues. With 6 bases removed from V and 6 bases from J, the gap between germline ends came to 11 bases. Germline loops: CDR1 MNHEY, CDR2 SMNVEV (reference sequence). The CDR3 DNA reads as TGTGCCAGCAGCTTCGATCGGGCCGGGGAGCTGTTTTTT. Its protein is CASSFDRAGELFF.

The chain links TRBV11-3 to TRBJ2-1; D tentatively reads TRBD1 or TRBD2 (5 bases each). Trimming took 3 bases from V and 10 from J, leaving 16 bases between them. In germline, CDR1 is SGHNT, CDR2 YENEEA. The CDR3 length is 14 residues. CDR3 region: CASSFTERGPEQFF. CDR3 coding DNA: TGTGCCAGCAGCTTTACGGAACGGGGCCCGGAGCAGTTCTTC.

This clonotype was picked up a small number of times. J is TRBJ2-1 and V is TRBV11-3; 13 nucleotides agree with TRBD2. V dropped 8 bases and J dropped 5; count of bases not matched to a gene: 9. The CDR3 has 16 residues. The germline gives CDR1 SGHNT, CDR2 YENEEA. The CDR3 bases are TGTGCCAGCTTGCCCGGGGGACTAGCGGGAAACAATGAGCAGTTCTTC. Translation: CASLPGGLAGNNEQFF.

This chain joins TRBV19 and TRBJ2-3; possibly TRBD2 for D (6 bases). The V end lost 3 bases, the J end lost 8 bases, and 21 bases lay between the germline ends. There are 16 residues in the CDR3. CDR1 is LNHDA, CDR2 SQIVND, per germline (reference sequence). The CDR3 region has the DNA TGTGCCAGTAGTATCCGCTTTGGAGGGGCCTATAGTACGCAGTATTTT. This gives the protein CASSIRFGGAYSTQYF. Looking up the rest from reference TRBV19 and TRBJ2-3 gives the full variable domain: DGGITQSPKYLFRKEGQNVTLSCEQNLNHDAMYWYRQDPGQGLRLIYYSQIVNDFQKGDIAEGYSVSREKKESFPLTVTSAQKNPTAFYLCASSIRFGGAYSTQYFGPGTRLTVL.

This clonotype was picked up many times. The gene calls are TRBV28 and TRBJ1-1; D uncertain. CDR3 length equals 11 residues. Germline V gene data show CDR1 as MDHEN and CDR2 as SYDVKM. The V gene lost 7 bases and the J gene lost 0 bases, with 3 bases spanning the gap. The CDR3 sequence is CASILNTEAFF. The CDR3, as DNA: TGTGCCAGCATTTTGAACACTGAAGCTTTCTTT.

The rearrangement joins TRBV28 to TRBJ2-3; TRBD2 agrees at 8 bases. Germline V gene sequence: CDR1 MDHEN, CDR2 SYDVKM. Trimming cost V 5 bases and J 3 bases; bases outside gene matches: 7. The CDR3 is 15 residues long. The CDR3 nucleotides are TGTGCCAGCAGTCCTACGGGGGGGGCGACAGATACGCAGTATTTT. Amino acids: CASSPTGGATDTQYF.

This clonotype has ten or more counts. V is TRBV12-3 or TRBV12-4 and J is TRBJ2-1, with D tentatively TRBD2 (5 bases). The germline V and J ends were trimmed by 2 bases and 8 bases, with 10 bases remaining between them. The CDR3 runs 13 residues. The CDR3 coding sequence is TGTGCCAGCAGTTTAACGGGGAGTTATGAGCAGTTCTTC. Amino acids: CASSLTGSYEQFF.